One sample yielded the 15 T cell receptor beta chains listed below, sequenced in a study of blood T cell repertoires in COVID-19. The data were produced by immunoSEQ multiplex PCR, yet TCRdb's version contains in-frame clones alone and is incomplete. Found here are roughly 250,000 clones, about nine tenths of them singletons; the top ten hold 6% to 7%. Sequencing used PBMCs or T cells enriched from blood (not recorded which). These receptors came from a woman in her 30s with acute COVID-19.

This clone showed up just once. V usage is TRBV30 and J usage is TRBJ2-5; D might be TRBD1 (5 bases). Germline CDR1 is GTSNPN and CDR2 is SVGIG (reference sequence). Trimming left V 1 base short and J 1 base short, with 7 bases between. CDR3 length equals 13 residues. CDR3 in amino acids: CAWSAGIQETQYF. Written as DNA, the CDR3 is TGTGCCTGGAGTGCAGGGATCCAAGAGACCCAGTACTTC.

The chain is built from TRBV7-9 and TRBJ2-1, with a tentative D call TRBD1 (6 bases). Between the trimmed V and J ends, which lost 1 base and 8 bases, there was a span of 24 bases. The CDR3 spans 18 residues. Looked up from germline, CDR1 is SEHNR and CDR2 is FQNEAQ (reference sequence). The DNA of the CDR3 is TGTGCCAGCAGCTTAGTAGGGGGTGACAGGCCCCAGGGGTATGAGCAGTTCTTC. Protein: CASSLVGGDRPQGYEQFF.

The rearrangement joins TRBV13 to TRBJ2-1, with TRBD2 matching 12 bases. The V gene end was trimmed by 4 bases and the J gene end by 6 bases; junction bases not matched to a gene: 7. The CDR3 loop spans 16 amino acids. Germline CDR1 and CDR2: PRHDT and FYEKMQ (reference sequence). CDR3 nucleotide sequence: TGTGCCAGCAGCTCCGAACTAGCGGGAGGTCCCAATGAGCAGTTCTTC. It codes for CASSSELAGGPNEQFF. The full variable domain, rest sourced from reference TRBV13 and TRBJ2-1, is AAGVIQSPRHLIKEKRETATLKCYPIPRHDTVYWYQQGPGQDPQFLISFYEKMQSDKGSIPDRFSAQQFSDYHSELNMSSLELGDSALYFCASSSELAGGPNEQFFGPGTRLTVL.

As regards this clone: This CDR3 is also generated by other DNA sequences in the sample. The rearrangement uses TRBV7-2 and TRBJ1-1; 7 bases map to TRBD1. Losses at the gene ends were 4 bases for V and 3 bases for J; bases not matched to a gene: 2. The CDR3 runs to 13 residues. The germline V gene has CDR1 SGHTA and CDR2 FQGNSA. This CDR3 reads CASSSDRDTEAFF. CDR3 nucleotide sequence: TGTGCCAGCAGCTCCGACAGGGACACTGAAGCTTTCTTT.

This clone was seen a single time. The V call is TRBV27, the J call TRBJ2-1, with TRBD2 identical over 9 bases. Germline-derived CDR1 and CDR2 are MNHEY and SMNVEV (reference sequence). This CDR3 has 15 amino acids. Unmatched junction bases numbered 7, after V lost 5 bases and J lost 5 bases. Here the CDR3 reads CASSISGGRNNEQFF. The CDR3 DNA sequence: TGTGCCAGCAGTATTAGCGGGGGTCGGAACAATGAGCAGTTCTTC.

The rearrangement uses TRBV6-5 and TRBJ1-6; D remains ambiguous. CDR1 is MNHEY and CDR2 is SVGAGI in the germline V gene. The CDR3 loop spans 13 amino acids. Trimming shortened V by 5 bases and J by 8 bases, and 10 bases separated the two germline ends. CDR3 residues: CASSQAVDSPLHF. CDR3 DNA sequence: TGTGCCAGCAGTCAGGCCGTGGATTCACCCCTCCACTTT.

The chain joins TRBV5-1 to TRBJ2-5; D may be TRBD2 (5 bases). Between the trimmed V and J ends, which lost 3 bases and 5 bases, there was a span of 14 bases. The CDR3 is 14 amino acids. Germline values: CDR1 SGHRS, CDR2 YFSETQ. CDR3 loop: CASSWGTGSETQYF. For the CDR3, the DNA is TGCGCCAGCAGCTGGGGAACGGGGTCGGAGACCCAGTACTTC. The entire variable domain, with the rest obtained from reference TRBV5-1 and TRBJ2-5, is as follows: KAGVTQTPRYLIKTRGQQVTLSCSPISGHRSVSWYQQTPGQGLQFLFEYFSETQRNKGNFPGRFSGRQFSNSRSEMNVSTLELGDSALYLCASSWGTGSETQYFGPGTRLLVL.

The chain combines TRBV12-3 or TRBV12-4 with TRBJ2-7; TRBD1 aligns across 7 bases. J was trimmed by 9 bases and V by 1 base; bases with no gene match: 6. The CDR3 sequence is 13 residues long. The CDR3 loop reads CASSLGDRARQYF. CDR3 sequence (DNA): TGTGCCAGCAGTTTAGGGGACAGAGCTCGGCAGTACTTC.

The CDR3 DNA is TGTGCCAGCAGCCAGACCGGCCTAGCGGGGGGTAGGAACACAGATACGCAGTATTTT. Encoded protein: CASSQTGLAGGRNTDTQYF. The chain is built from TRBV5-6 and TRBJ2-3; 11 bases align to TRBD2. The germline V gene has CDR1 SGHDT and CDR2 YYEEEE. V was pared by 4 bases and J by 2 bases, with 15 bases of the junction left unmatched. The CDR3 contains 19 residues.

The chain joins TRBV3-1 (or the pseudogene TRBV3-2) to TRBJ2-4; D is ambiguous. This CDR3 spans 19 amino acids. V shed 1 base and J shed 2 bases, with 21 bases lying between them. Germline values: CDR1 LGHDT, CDR2 YNNKEL (reference sequence). In DNA, the CDR3 is TGTGCCAGCAGCCAAGCAACCCCGGCTGGGCCTCGAACCAAAAACATTCAGTACTTC. Translating it yields CASSQATPAGPRTKNIQYF.

The CDR3 is CASSTRQYEAFF. CDR3 DNA sequence: TGTGCCAGCAGCACCAGACAGTACGAAGCTTTCTTT. The gene calls are TRBV7-8 and TRBJ1-1, with TRBD1 as a possible D gene (5 bases). Per germline, CDR1 SGHVS and CDR2 FQNEAQ. V was trimmed by 5 bases and J by 8 bases, leaving 12 bases between them. This CDR3 spans 12 amino acids.

This clone was seen only a few times. The chain uses TRBV5-8 and TRBJ1-1; weak D call: TRBD1 (5 bases). The V gene lost 9 bases and the J gene lost 3 bases, with 21 bases spanning the gap. CDR1 is SGHTS, CDR2 YDEGEE, per germline. The length of the CDR3 is 15 residues. CDR3 loop: CAIAGVGKPYTEAFF. The DNA of the CDR3 is TGTGCCATCGCGGGGGTCGGGAAACCTTACACTGAAGCTTTCTTT.

This CDR3 is CVVLFAGGNTEAFF. The CDR3 nucleotides are TGTGTCGTTTTATTCGCCGGGGGAAACACTGAAGCTTTCTTT. This chain joins TRBV6-5 and TRBJ1-1; the D gene is possibly TRBD1 (5 bases). Germline loops: CDR1 MNHEY, CDR2 SVGAGI. This CDR3 spans 14 amino acids.

This chain links TRBV7-2 with TRBJ2-6; D unresolved. Trimming cost V 4 bases and J 1 base, with 11 bases left between them. Germline V gene sequence: CDR1 SGHTA, CDR2 FQGNSA. The CDR3 spans 16 residues. The DNA of the CDR3 is TGTGCCAGCAGCTATTTCGTCGGGTCTGGGGCCAACGTCCTGACTTTC. As protein: CASSYFVGSGANVLTF. The full variable domain, its missing parts supplied by reference TRBV7-2 and TRBJ2-6, is GAGVSQSPSNKVTEKGKDVELRCDPISGHTALYWYRQSLGQGLEFLIYFQGNSAPDKSGLPSDRFSAERTGGSVSTLTIQRTQQEDSAVYLCASSYFVGSGANVLTFGAGSRLTVL.

This chain joins TRBV23-1 and TRBJ2-7; possibly TRBD1 for D (6 bases). TRBV23-1 carries the ORF label, with uncertain function. The CDR3 covers 13 residues. Trimming removed 4 bases at V and 3 bases at J, with 10 bases between. CDR3 amino acids: CASSRTGFYEQYF. As DNA, the CDR3 is TGCGCCAGCAGTCGTACAGGGTTCTACGAGCAGTACTTC.